A selection of T cell receptor beta chains follows, all from one sample in a study of memory CD4+ T cells and cytomegalovirus serostatus. The protocol was immunoSEQ multiplex PCR, while the TCRdb copy is restricted to in-frame clones and leaves out a portion. The sample lists roughly 48,000 clones; 65% to 85% were seen once. Sequenced input: memory CD4+ T cells from blood. These receptors came from an adult in good health and CMV-seropositive. CDR3s include the opening cysteine and the closing phenylalanine or tryptophan. The order of the fields is J gene, V gene, clone size, D gene, CDR3 DNA, CDR3 protein. The D gene is left open where the match is weak. Clone size is stated in some rows and not others, as once, few, many or a class when expanded.

>TRBJ1-2|TRBV7-8|-|-
TGTGCCAGCAGCTTAGCGGGGGGCGGCTATGGCTACACCTTC
CASSLAGGGYGYTF
>TRBJ2-7|TRBV6-5|-|TRBD1
TGTGCCAGCAGGTCAGGGGGCCAACCTCGGCGCGAGCAGTACTTC
CASRSGGQPRREQYF
>TRBJ1-2|TRBV5-1|once|TRBD1
TGCGCCAGCAGCCCAGGACAGGGAGCTTATGGCTACACCTTC
CASSPGQGAYGYTF
>TRBJ1-4|TRBV30|-|-
TGTGCCACCTCGCCCAGAGGGGATGAAAAACTGTTTTTT
CATSPRGDEKLFF
>TRBJ2-7|TRBV19|few|-
TGTGCCAGTAGCGAGCAGGCTGGCGGCCTCTACGAGCAGTACTTC
CASSEQAGGLYEQYF
>TRBJ2-7|TRBV28|few|-
TGTGCCAGCAGTTTGGGTCTTCCCTCCTACGAGCAGTACTTC
CASSLGLPSYEQYF
>TRBJ2-1|TRBV6-6|once|-
TGTGCCAGCAGCCGAGGAGCCTACAATGAGCAGTTCTTC
CASSRGAYNEQFF
>TRBJ1-1|TRBV7-2|-|-
TGTGCCAGCAGCTCCAATGGCGCAATCAACACTGAAGCTTTCTTT
CASSSNGAINTEAFF
>TRBJ2-7|TRBV7-3|-|TRBD2
TGTGCCAGCAGCTCCCTAGCGGGGGGGTCCTACGAGCAGTACTTC
CASSSLAGGSYEQYF
>TRBJ1-2|TRBV7-9|-|TRBD1
TGTGCCAGCAGCGCCGACGGACAGGGGCTTGGAGGCTACACCTTC
CASSADGQGLGGYTF
>TRBJ2-1|TRBV7-2|-|TRBD2
TGTGCCAGCAGCTTAGCCCCCGGGACTAGCGGGAGTAATGAGCAGTTCTTC
CASSLAPGTSGSNEQFF
>TRBJ2-3|TRBV30|once|-
TGTGCCTGGAGTGTCATATATACAGATACGCAGTATTTT
CAWSVIYTDTQYF
>TRBJ2-3|TRBV7-8|-|-
TGTGCCAGCTCCCTAGGGAGGGGGGGCCCCACAGATACGCAGTATTTT
CASSLGRGGPTDTQYF
>TRBJ1-1|TRBV28|-|-
TGTGCCAGCAGTTCTCGTCGGGTGAGGAACACTGAAGCTTTCTTT
CASSSRRVRNTEAFF
>TRBJ2-1|TRBV19|-|-
TGTGCCAGTACCCCGAGGAGAGGGGGGTTTCCCGATGAGCAGTTCTTC
CASTPRRGGFPDEQFF
>TRBJ1-4|TRBV11-2|once|-
TGTGCCAGCAGCCCCCAGGGGATCCGTAATGAAAAACTGTTTTTT
CASSPQGIRNEKLFF
>TRBJ2-1|TRBV25-1|once|TRBD1
TGTGCCAGCAGTGAATATGACAGGGGCCCATACAATGAGCAGTTCTTC
CASSEYDRGPYNEQFF
>TRBJ1-2|TRBV5-4|-|-
TGTGCCAGCAGCTTGGACGAGTATGGCTACACCTTC
CASSLDEYGYTF
>TRBJ1-1|TRBV9|-|-
TGTGCCAGCAGCGTGACAGAGATGAACACTGAAGCTTTCTTT
CASSVTEMNTEAFF
>TRBJ2-7|TRBV6-5|-|-
TGTGCCAGCAGTTACTCGGGCCAGAATACGTACGAGCAGTACTTC
CASSYSGQNTYEQYF
>TRBJ1-1|TRBV5-1|-|-
TGCGCCAGCAGCTTGTTCGAGGGAACTGAAGCTTTCTTT
CASSLFEGTEAFF
>TRBJ1-5|TRBV5-6|-|-
TGTGCCAGCAGCTTGAAAGACCGGGACAATCAGCCCCAGCATTTT
CASSLKDRDNQPQHF
>TRBJ1-1|TRBV11-3|-|TRBD1
TGTGCCAGCAGCCCGGGACAGGGGTTAATGAACACTGAAGCTTTCTTT
CASSPGQGLMNTEAFF
>TRBJ2-3|TRBV10-1|few|-
TGCGCCAGCAGTGAAGGTGTCAGGATACCTAGCACAGATACGCAGTATTTT
CASSEGVRIPSTDTQYF
>TRBJ2-1|TRBV7-3|-|TRBD2
TGTGCCAGCAGCTTAGAGGCTAGCGGGGCGCCCAATGAGCAGTTCTTC
CASSLEASGAPNEQFF
>TRBJ1-4|TRBV5-1|-|-
TGCGCCAGCAGCTTGACAGGGCAAACTAATGAAAAACTGTTTTTT
CASSLTGQTNEKLFF
>TRBJ1-6|TRBV7-9|few|-
TGTGCCAGCAGCCTTACCGGGACTGCTTATTCACCCCTCCACTTT
CASSLTGTAYSPLHF
>TRBJ2-7|TRBV28|-|TRBD1
TGTGCCAGCAGAGGACAGGGGGCCTGGGAGCAGTACTTC
CASRGQGAWEQYF
>TRBJ2-1|TRBV2|-|-
TGTGCCAGCAGTAGAAGGGGGGACTCCTACAATGAGCAGTTCTTC
CASSRRGDSYNEQFF
>TRBJ2-1|TRBV2|once|-
TGTGCCAGCAAGAGGTCTGGGACGCCTTACAATGAGCAGTTCTTC
CASKRSGTPYNEQFF
>TRBJ2-3|TRBV4-2|once|TRBD1
TGTGCCAGCAGCCCTGGGGCCACCGGGACAGCCAGCACAGATACGCAGTATTTT
CASSPGATGTASTDTQYF
>TRBJ2-1|TRBV27|-|-
TGTGCCAGCAGTTACCGCGGGACGGGGGACGCCTACAATGAGCAGTTCTTC
CASSYRGTGDAYNEQFF
>TRBJ1-3|TRBV6-1|-|-
TGTGCCAGCAGTGTGGACTCCAACTGGGCTGGAAACACCATATATTTT
CASSVDSNWAGNTIYF
>TRBJ1-2|TRBV18|-|-
TGTGCCAGCTCACCACCGGTAAGGGTTGGCTACACCTTC
CASSPPVRVGYTF
>TRBJ2-5|TRBV5-1|-|-
TGCGCCAGCAGACCACAGGGAGAGGTGGAGACCCAGTACTTC
CASRPQGEVETQYF
>TRBJ2-1|TRBV10-2|-|TRBD1
TGCGCCAGCAGAGCCCTTGGACAGGGGAACAATGAGCAGTTCTTC
CASRALGQGNNEQFF
>TRBJ2-5|TRBV10-3|-|TRBD2
TGTGCCATCAGGGGGAGGGGCGAAGAGACCCAGTACTTC
CAIRGRGEETQYF
>TRBJ2-7|TRBV9|-|-
TGTGCCAGCGGGGGTCTCACCAGCGGCGAGCAGTACTTC
CASGGLTSGEQYF
>TRBJ1-1|TRBV7-2|-|-
TGTGCCAGCAGCTTAGGGCGGGCTGAAGCTTTCTTT
CASSLGRAEAFF
>TRBJ2-3|TRBV5-6|-|TRBD1
TGTGCCAGCAGCCCCTCGACAGGGGAGATCGCAGATACGCAGTATTTT
CASSPSTGEIADTQYF
>TRBJ1-2|TRBV11-2|-|TRBD1
TGTGCCAGCAGCTCCGGGGGGTACAGGGGGCCGGCCTATGGCTACACCTTC
CASSSGGYRGPAYGYTF
>TRBJ1-1|TRBV19|-|-
TGTGCCAGTAGTATAATGGTGAACACTGAAGCTTTCTTT
CASSIMVNTEAFF
>TRBJ2-7|TRBV10-3|few|TRBD1
TGTGCCGTTCATTCCGGGACAGGGGGCTCGGGAGAGCAGTACTTC
CAVHSGTGGSGEQYF
>TRBJ1-4|TRBV15|-|TRBD1
TGTGCCACCAGCGGTACCGGGACAGGGAGTGAAAAACTGTTTTTT
CATSGTGTGSEKLFF
>TRBJ2-1|TRBV7-3|few|TRBD1
TGTGCCAGCAGCTTGGGACAGGGAGGCAATCCAAGGGGGTACAATGAGCAGTTCTTC
CASSLGQGGNPRGYNEQFF
>TRBJ2-2|TRBV6-5|-|TRBD1
TGTGCCAGCAGAACAACAGGGGGCAGGACCGGGGAGCTGTTTTTT
CASRTTGGRTGELFF
>TRBJ2-3|TRBV10-3|-|TRBD1
TGTGCCATCAGTACGACAGGGGCAGATACGCAGTATTTT
CAISTTGADTQYF
>TRBJ2-1|TRBV28|-|-
TGTGCCAGCAGACTACCACGGGGCAGGGCTGAGCAGTTCTTC
CASRLPRGRAEQFF
>TRBJ1-1|TRBV5-1|-|TRBD1
TGCGCCAGCGGGAAGGGGGCAGGGAGCACTGAAGCTTTCTTT
CASGKGAGSTEAFF
>TRBJ2-3|TRBV9|-|-
TGTGCCAGCAGCTTCAATGCCTATACATACACAGATACGCAGTATTTT
CASSFNAYTYTDTQYF